The 23 T cell receptor beta chains listed next were all sequenced from one sample in a study of T cell repertoires in cytomegalovirus infection. No antigen has been assigned to these receptors. TCRdb called the reads again in MiXCR, with one record for every CDR3 protein. The sample has nearly 700,000 distinct CDR3 sequences; around 35% are singletons. This specimen consisted of cultured PBMCs, obtained from culture after CMV antigen stimulation. These receptors were obtained from a human donor in good health (CMV status not recorded). Some clones in this sample may be carry-over from other donors' samples.

The chain joins TRBV30 to TRBJ1-2, with D possibly being TRBD1 (5 bases). The germline gives CDR1 GTSNPN, CDR2 SVGIG (reference sequence). This CDR3 is 13 amino acids long. V was pared by 0 bases and J by 7 bases, with 12 bases between. Here the CDR3 reads CAWSVQGELGYTF. The CDR3 nucleotides are TGTGCCTGGAGTGTACAAGGGGAGCTTGGCTACACCTTC.

The chain carries TRBV7-9 and TRBJ1-2; tentative D call: TRBD1 (5 bases). Germline lookup yields CDR1 SEHNR and CDR2 FQNEAQ (reference sequence). This CDR3 spans 14 amino acids. Trimming removed 2 bases from V and 2 bases from J, with 9 bases in between. CDR3 in DNA: TGTGCCAGCAGCTTACTCAAGGGGAACTATGGCTACACCTTC. Translation gives CASSLLKGNYGYTF. Full variable domain (rest looked up from reference TRBV7-9 and TRBJ1-2): DTGVSQNPRHKITKRGQNVTFRCDPISEHNRLYWYRQTLGQGPEFLTYFQNEAQLEKSRLLSDRFSAERPKGSFSTLEIQRTEQGDSAMYLCASSLLKGNYGYTFGSGTRLTVV.

This clonotype was detected a few times. J is TRBJ2-5 and V is TRBV7-7, with D perhaps matching TRBD2 (7 bases). The CDR3 length is 15 residues. Germline values: CDR1 SSHAT, CDR2 FNYEAQ (reference sequence). CDR3 residues: CAVRGQKNYQETQYF. The DNA of the CDR3 is TGTGCGGTGCGGGGGCAGAAAAACTATCAAGAGACCCAGTACTTC.

This chain links TRBV5-4 with TRBJ2-1; TRBD2 matches at 14 bases. Germline lookup yields CDR1 SGHNT and CDR2 YYREEE (reference sequence). After removal of 3 bases from V and 3 bases from J, the junction contained 14 bases not matched to a gene. The CDR3 consists of 20 residues. The CDR3 nucleotides read TGTGCCAGCAGCTCCGGGGGGGGACTAGCGGGAGCCCCCTTCTACAATGAGCAGTTCTTC. Protein: CASSSGGGLAGAPFYNEQFF.

The rearrangement links TRBV12-3 or TRBV12-4 to TRBJ2-5; D is possibly TRBD2 (7 bases). This CDR3 has 14 amino acids. Trimming removed 5 bases from V and 5 bases from J, with 15 bases in between. CDR3 nucleotides: TGTGCCAGCAGTCTGAGGGGGAGGGGGGAGACCCAGTACTTC. This gives the protein CASSLRGRGETQYF.

This chain connects TRBV19 to TRBJ1-1; D unclear. The germline gives CDR1 LNHDA, CDR2 SQIVND (reference sequence). Trimming removed 9 bases at V and 1 base at J, with 18 bases between. The CDR3 spans 15 residues. CDR3 nucleotides: TGTGCCAGCAAAATACTGGACTCACCGAACACTGAAGCTTTCTTT. Its translation: CASKILDSPNTEAFF.

V gene TRBV12-3 or TRBV12-4 combines with J gene TRBJ2-1; a possible D gene is TRBD1 (6 bases). The V end was cut by 6 bases, the J end by 7 bases, with 28 bases between. The CDR3 length is 18 residues. CDR3 sequence (DNA): TGTGCCAGCAGCTGGACTCCAGGGCTGGTAGGGACATTGAATGAGCAGTTCTTC. Translating it yields CASSWTPGLVGTLNEQFF.

The chain carries TRBV6-6 and TRBJ1-5; D gene ambiguous. CDR1 and CDR2 from the germline V gene are MNHNY and SVGAGI (reference sequence). V was trimmed by 7 bases and J by 0 bases, leaving 10 bases between them. CDR3 size: 14 residues. The CDR3 sequence is CASKEPLSNQPQHF. Here the CDR3 DNA reads TGTGCCAGCAAAGAACCCCTTAGCAATCAGCCCCAGCATTTT.

The chain recombines TRBV12-3 or TRBV12-4 with TRBJ2-3; no reliable D call. Between the trimmed V and J ends, which lost 5 bases and 1 base, there was a span of 19 bases. The CDR3 is made up of 17 amino acids. The CDR3 here is CASSPAHDGSGTDTQYF. DNA for the CDR3: TGTGCCAGCAGTCCCGCTCATGACGGGTCGGGCACAGATACGCAGTATTTT.

In its sample, this clonotype was seen many times. The chain carries TRBV12-3 or TRBV12-4 and TRBJ1-5, with 7 nucleotides matching TRBD1. With 2 bases clipped from V and 1 base from J, the junction kept 2 bases outside the gene matches. The CDR3 extends over 15 amino acids. The CDR3 reads CASSLMGQSNQPQHF. CDR3 bases: TGTGCCAGCAGTTTAATGGGACAGAGCAATCAGCCCCAGCATTTT.

In its sample, this clonotype was seen a few times. The V and J genes are TRBV2 and TRBJ2-1, with 10 nucleotides matching TRBD2. The V and J ends lost 6 bases and 8 bases, in that order; junction bases with no gene match: 10. This CDR3 region has 15 residues. Germline V gives CDR1 SNHLY, CDR2 FYNNEI. CDR3 sequence reads: CASRFSVAGGDEQFF. As DNA, the CDR3 is TGTGCCAGCAGGTTCTCAGTAGCGGGGGGAGATGAGCAGTTCTTC. Full variable domain (outside the CDR3, taken from reference TRBV2 and TRBJ2-1): EPEVTQTPSHQVTQMGQEVILRCVPISNHLYFYWYRQILGQKVEFLVSFYNNEISEKSEIFDDQFSVERPDGSNFTLKIRSTKLEDSAMYFCASRFSVAGGDEQFFGPGTRLTVL.

The sample holds a few counts of this clonotype. The CDR3 coding sequence is TGTGCTAGTGGTTTGGGACAGAGCTCTGGAAACACCATATATTTT. Translation: CASGLGQSSGNTIYF. The chain is built from TRBV12-5 and TRBJ1-3, with D tentatively TRBD1 (5 bases). The CDR3 has 15 amino acids. Trimming pared 1 base from V and 0 bases from J, leaving 7 bases between. Germline V gene lookup returns CDR1 LGHNT and CDR2 FRNRAP.

The V and J genes are TRBV7-2 and TRBJ2-3, with 8 bases fitting TRBD2. Germline V gene data show CDR1 as SGHTA and CDR2 as FQGNSA. The CDR3 sequence is 18 residues long. V was clipped by 5 bases and J by 4 bases; unmatched bases: 17. The CDR3 coding sequence is TGTGCCAGCAGCGGGGCCGTTCAAGCGGGAGCATTGGCAGATACGCAGTATTTT. Translated: CASSGAVQAGALADTQYF.

The chain couples TRBV7-2 to TRBJ1-1; possibly TRBD1 for D (6 bases). V was trimmed by 8 bases and J by 2 bases, leaving 15 bases between them. The germline gives CDR1 SGHTA, CDR2 FQGNSA. CDR3 length equals 14 residues. The CDR3, as DNA: TGTGCCAGCGTTGAAGGGACACTAAACACTGAAGCTTTCTTT. Residues: CASVEGTLNTEAFF.

The V and J genes are TRBV20-1 and TRBJ1-4; TRBD1 might be the D (6 bases). The CDR3 is 14 amino acids. V lost 6 bases and J lost 7, with 18 bases in between. Germline V gene lookup returns CDR1 DFQATT and CDR2 SNEGSKA (reference sequence). CDR3 amino acids: CSANIQTGVEKLFF. In DNA, the CDR3 is TGCAGTGCCAACATACAGACAGGAGTTGAAAAACTGTTTTTT.

A few counts support this clonotype. This chain joins TRBV7-2 and TRBJ2-7, with 10 bases that match TRBD2. V gave up 5 bases and J gave up 4 bases; unmatched junction bases: 11. The CDR3 is 16 residues long. Germline V lookup: CDR1 SGHTA, CDR2 FQGNSA. The CDR3 nucleotides read TGTGCCAGCAGCGCCGGGGCTAGCGGGAGACTGTACGAGCAGTACTTC. This encodes CASSAGASGRLYEQYF. Complete variable domain (other parts from reference TRBV7-2 and TRBJ2-7): GAGVSQSPSNKVTEKGKDVELRCDPISGHTALYWYRQSLGQGLEFLIYFQGNSAPDKSGLPSDRFSAERTGGSVSTLTIQRTQQEDSAVYLCASSAGASGRLYEQYFGPGTRLTVT.

This clonotype was detected once. The chain is built from TRBV5-1 and TRBJ2-7, with 9 bases fitting TRBD2. Germline V gene lookup returns CDR1 SGHRS and CDR2 YFSETQ. V lost 0 bases, J lost 3 bases, and 7 bases stayed unmatched. There are 16 residues in the CDR3. The DNA for the CDR3 is TGCGCCAGCAGCTTGGTCGGTAGCGGGAGAAGCTACGAGCAGTACTTC. This translates into CASSLVGSGRSYEQYF.

The V gene is TRBV6-2 or TRBV6-3, the J gene TRBJ2-3, with TRBD1 matching over 8 bases. Losses at the gene ends were 2 bases for V and 6 bases for J; bases not matched to a gene: 10. There are 16 residues in the CDR3. CDR1 and CDR2 from the germline V gene are MNHEY and SVGEGT. CDR3 protein: CASSYEVGQDADTQYF. Here the CDR3 DNA reads TGTGCCAGCAGTTACGAGGTGGGACAGGACGCCGATACGCAGTATTTT.

This rearrangement joins TRBV6-5 to TRBJ2-1, with a possible D match to TRBD1 (5 bases). This CDR3 has 14 amino acids. Germline CDR1 MNHEY, CDR2 SVGAGI. The V end was cut by 4 bases, the J end by 0 bases, with 7 bases between. This chain's CDR3 is CASSFGASYNEQFF. The DNA of the CDR3 is TGTGCCAGCAGTTTTGGGGCCTCCTACAATGAGCAGTTCTTC.

The chain uses TRBV18 and TRBJ2-1, with 8 nucleotides matching TRBD1. Germline V CDR1 and CDR2: KGHSH, LQKENI. There are 15 residues in the CDR3. Trimming cost V 3 bases and J 5 bases; bases outside gene matches: 6. CDR3 in amino acids: CASSPGTGGHNEQFF. In DNA, the CDR3 is TGTGCCAGCTCACCCGGTACAGGGGGGCACAATGAGCAGTTCTTC.

V gene TRBV25-1 combines with J gene TRBJ2-7; 7 bases are shared with TRBD1. Looked up from germline, CDR1 is MGHDK and CDR2 is SYGVNS. CDR3 length equals 15 residues. The J segment lost 3 bases and the V segment lost 6 bases, leaving 11 bases of the junction unmatched. As DNA, the CDR3 is TGTGCCAGCAGCCCTAGAGGGACAGCGCACTACGAGCAGTACTTC. Translation gives CASSPRGTAHYEQYF.

Only a few counts were recorded for this clonotype. The J gene is TRBJ1-5, the V gene TRBV6-5; 8 positions agree with TRBD1. V was clipped by 0 bases and J by 5 bases; unmatched bases: 12. CDR1 is MNHEY and CDR2 is SVGAGI in the germline V gene. The CDR3 is 18 residues long. This CDR3 is CASSYSGRHADRDQPQHF. The CDR3 nucleotides are TGTGCCAGCAGTTACTCGGGGCGACACGCGGACAGGGATCAGCCCCAGCATTTT.

The chain links TRBV27 to TRBJ1-2, with a possible D match to TRBD1 (5 bases). CDR3 length equals 14 residues. In germline, CDR1 is MNHEY, CDR2 SMNVEV (reference sequence). V lost 6 bases and J 4 bases, leaving 15 bases between the germline ends. The DNA for the CDR3 is TGTGCCAGCAGGCAGTGGGGCGCCGTCTATGGCTACACCTTC. Protein product: CASRQWGAVYGYTF.